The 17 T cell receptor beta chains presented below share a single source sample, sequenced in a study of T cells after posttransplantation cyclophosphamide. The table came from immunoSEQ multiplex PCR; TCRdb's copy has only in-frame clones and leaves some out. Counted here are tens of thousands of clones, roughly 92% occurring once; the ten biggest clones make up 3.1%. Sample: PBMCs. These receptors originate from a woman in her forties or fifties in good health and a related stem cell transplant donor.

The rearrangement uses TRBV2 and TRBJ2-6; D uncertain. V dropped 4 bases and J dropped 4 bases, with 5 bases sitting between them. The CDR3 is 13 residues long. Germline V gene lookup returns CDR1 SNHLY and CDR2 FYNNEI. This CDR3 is CASSVFGANVLTF. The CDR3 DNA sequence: TGTGCCAGCAGTGTATTCGGGGCCAACGTCCTGACTTTC.

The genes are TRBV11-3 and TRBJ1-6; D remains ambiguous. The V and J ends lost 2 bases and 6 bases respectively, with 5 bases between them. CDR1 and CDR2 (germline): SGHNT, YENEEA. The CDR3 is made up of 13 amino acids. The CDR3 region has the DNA TGTGCCAGCAGCTTAAACAGTAATTCACCCCTCCACTTT. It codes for CASSLNSNSPLHF. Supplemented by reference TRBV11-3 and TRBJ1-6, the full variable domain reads EAGVVQSPRYKIIEKKQPVAFWCNPISGHNTLYWYLQNLGQGPELLIRYENEEAVDDSQLPKDRFSAERLKGVDSTLKIQPAELGDSAVYLCASSLNSNSPLHFGNGTRLTVT.

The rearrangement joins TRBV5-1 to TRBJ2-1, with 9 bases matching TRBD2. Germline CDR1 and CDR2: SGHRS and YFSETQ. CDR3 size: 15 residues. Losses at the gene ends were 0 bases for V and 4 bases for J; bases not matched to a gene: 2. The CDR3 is CASSLERGDYNEQFF. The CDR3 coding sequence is TGCGCCAGCAGCTTGGAGCGGGGGGATTACAATGAGCAGTTCTTC.

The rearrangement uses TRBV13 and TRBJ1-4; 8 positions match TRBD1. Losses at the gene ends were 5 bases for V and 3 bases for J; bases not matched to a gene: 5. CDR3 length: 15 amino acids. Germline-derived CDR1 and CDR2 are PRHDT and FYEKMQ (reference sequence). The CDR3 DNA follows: TGTGCCAGCAGCCCCGGACAGGGACCTAATGAAAAACTGTTTTTT. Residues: CASSPGQGPNEKLFF.

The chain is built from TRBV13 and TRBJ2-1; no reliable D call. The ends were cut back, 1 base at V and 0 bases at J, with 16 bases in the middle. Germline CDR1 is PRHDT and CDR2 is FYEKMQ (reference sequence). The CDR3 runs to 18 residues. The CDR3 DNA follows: TGTGCCAGCAGCTTAGACCCCGCGAGGCTGAACTCCTACAATGAGCAGTTCTTC. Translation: CASSLDPARLNSYNEQFF. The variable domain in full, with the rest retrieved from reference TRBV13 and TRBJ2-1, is AAGVIQSPRHLIKEKRETATLKCYPIPRHDTVYWYQQGPGQDPQFLISFYEKMQSDKGSIPDRFSAQQFSDYHSELNMSSLELGDSALYFCASSLDPARLNSYNEQFFGPGTRLTVL.

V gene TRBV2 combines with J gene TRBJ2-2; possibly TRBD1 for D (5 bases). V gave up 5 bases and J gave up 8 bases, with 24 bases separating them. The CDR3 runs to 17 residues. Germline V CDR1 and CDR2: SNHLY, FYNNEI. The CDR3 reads CASSRGFAQVTKGELFF. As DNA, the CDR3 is TGTGCCAGCAGTCGAGGTTTCGCACAGGTTACTAAGGGGGAGCTGTTTTTT.

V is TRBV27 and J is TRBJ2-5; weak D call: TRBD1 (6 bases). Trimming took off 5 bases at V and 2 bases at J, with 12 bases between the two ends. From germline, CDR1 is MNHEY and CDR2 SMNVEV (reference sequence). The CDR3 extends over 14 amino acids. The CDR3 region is CASSPIDRQETQYF. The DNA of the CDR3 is TGTGCCAGCAGTCCGATCGACAGGCAAGAGACCCAGTACTTC.

CDR3 amino acids: CASSWRESTDTQYF. The CDR3 DNA reads as TGTGCCAGCTCCTGGCGGGAGAGCACAGATACGCAGTATTTT. The V gene is TRBV6-1, the J gene TRBJ2-3; the match to TRBD2 covers 7 bases. The germline V gene encodes CDR1 MNHNS and CDR2 SASEGT. The J segment lost 0 bases and the V segment lost 8 bases, leaving 5 bases of the junction unmatched. This CDR3 is 14 amino acids long.

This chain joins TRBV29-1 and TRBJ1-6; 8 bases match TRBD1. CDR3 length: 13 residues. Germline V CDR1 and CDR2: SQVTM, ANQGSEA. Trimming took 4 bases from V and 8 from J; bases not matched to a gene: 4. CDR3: CSVGDRGDSPLHF. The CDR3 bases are TGCAGCGTTGGAGACAGGGGTGATTCACCCCTCCACTTT.

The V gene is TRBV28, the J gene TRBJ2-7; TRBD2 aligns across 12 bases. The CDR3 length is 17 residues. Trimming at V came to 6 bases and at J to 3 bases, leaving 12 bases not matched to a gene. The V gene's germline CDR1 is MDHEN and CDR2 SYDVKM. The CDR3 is CASRGLAGTLSYYEQYF. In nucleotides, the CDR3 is TGTGCCAGCAGAGGACTAGCGGGAACCCTCTCCTACTACGAGCAGTACTTC.

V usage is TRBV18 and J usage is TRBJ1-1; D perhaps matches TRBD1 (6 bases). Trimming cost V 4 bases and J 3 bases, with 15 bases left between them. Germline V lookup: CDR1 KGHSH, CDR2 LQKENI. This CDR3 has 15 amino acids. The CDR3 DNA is TGTGCCAGCTCACGACAGGAACCCCTCCACACTGAAGCTTTCTTT. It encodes CASSRQEPLHTEAFF.

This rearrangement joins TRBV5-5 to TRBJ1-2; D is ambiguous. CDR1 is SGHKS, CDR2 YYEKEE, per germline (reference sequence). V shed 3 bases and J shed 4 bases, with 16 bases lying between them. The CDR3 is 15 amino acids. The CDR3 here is CASSSYTGVSYGYTF. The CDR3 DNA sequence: TGTGCCAGCAGCTCCTACACGGGTGTGAGCTATGGCTACACCTTC.

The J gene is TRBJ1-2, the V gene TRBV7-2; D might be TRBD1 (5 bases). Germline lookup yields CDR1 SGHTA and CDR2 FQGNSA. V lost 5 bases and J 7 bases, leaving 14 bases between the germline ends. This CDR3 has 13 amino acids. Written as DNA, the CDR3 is TGTGCCAGCAGCCCGACAGCCTCCAGTGGCTACACCTTC. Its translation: CASSPTASSGYTF.

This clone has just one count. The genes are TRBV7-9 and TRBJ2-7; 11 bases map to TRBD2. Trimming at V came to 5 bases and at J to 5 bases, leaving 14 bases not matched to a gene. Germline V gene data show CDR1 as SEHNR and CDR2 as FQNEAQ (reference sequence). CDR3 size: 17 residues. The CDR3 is CASSRTSGGIVFDEQYF. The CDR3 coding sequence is TGTGCCAGCAGCAGAACTAGCGGGGGAATAGTCTTCGACGAGCAGTACTTC.

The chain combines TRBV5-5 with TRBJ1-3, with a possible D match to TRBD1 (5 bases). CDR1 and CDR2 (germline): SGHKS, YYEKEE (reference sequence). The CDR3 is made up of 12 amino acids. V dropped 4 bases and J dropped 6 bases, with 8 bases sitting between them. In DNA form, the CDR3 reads TGTGCCAGCAGCGACAGAGTAAACACCATATATTTT. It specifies CASSDRVNTIYF. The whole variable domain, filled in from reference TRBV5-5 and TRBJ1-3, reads DAGVTQSPTHLIKTRGQQVTLRCSPISGHKSVSWYQQVLGQGPQFIFQYYEKEERGRGNFPDRFSARQFPNYSSELNVNALLLGDSALYLCASSDRVNTIYFGEGSWLTVV.

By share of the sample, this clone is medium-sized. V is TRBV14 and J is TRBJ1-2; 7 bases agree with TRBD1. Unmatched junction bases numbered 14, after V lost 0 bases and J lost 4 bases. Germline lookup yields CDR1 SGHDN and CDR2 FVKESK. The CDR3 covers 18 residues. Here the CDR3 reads CASSQEWGLRQGGYGYTF. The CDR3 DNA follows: TGTGCCAGCAGCCAAGAATGGGGTCTACGGCAGGGGGGCTATGGCTACACCTTC.

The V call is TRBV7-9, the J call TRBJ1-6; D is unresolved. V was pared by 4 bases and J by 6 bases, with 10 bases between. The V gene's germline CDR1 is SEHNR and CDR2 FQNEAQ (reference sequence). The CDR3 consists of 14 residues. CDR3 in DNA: TGTGCCAGCAGCTCGGGCGCGGGTAATTCACCCCTCCACTTT. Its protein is CASSSGAGNSPLHF.